This T cell receptor beta chain comes out of a study of neurological immune-mediated disorders. Background on the study: A relapsing-remitting course was seen in most of the 34 multiple sclerosis patients and a secondary progressive course in 3.

Only a few counts were recorded for this clonotype. No antigen is known for it. Germline V gene data show CDR1 as MNHEY and CDR2 as SVGEGT. CDR3 length equals 13 residues. With 2 bases removed from V and 11 bases from J, the gap between germline ends came to 13 bases. TCRdb re-analysed the 5' RACE reads in MiXCR, keeping a single row per CDR3 protein. The sample lists 55,000 to 60,000 distinct CDR3 sequences, roughly 3.2% seen once, with around 3.3% in the top ten. Broader study findings: Multiple sclerosis patients had less TCR clonal expansion than even healthy controls, unlike HTLV-1-associated myelopathy. The absence of shared CDR3 amino acid sequences among expanded clones across subjects suggests private repertoires in all groups.

The sequenced material came from PBMCs. This rearrangement joins TRBV6-2 or TRBV6-3 to TRBJ2-1; no firm D call. The receptor was isolated from a woman in her thirties with multiple sclerosis. In DNA, the CDR3 is TGTGCCAGCAGTTACAGCCCCGACCGAAAGCAGTTCTTC. Its protein is CASSYSPDRKQFF.